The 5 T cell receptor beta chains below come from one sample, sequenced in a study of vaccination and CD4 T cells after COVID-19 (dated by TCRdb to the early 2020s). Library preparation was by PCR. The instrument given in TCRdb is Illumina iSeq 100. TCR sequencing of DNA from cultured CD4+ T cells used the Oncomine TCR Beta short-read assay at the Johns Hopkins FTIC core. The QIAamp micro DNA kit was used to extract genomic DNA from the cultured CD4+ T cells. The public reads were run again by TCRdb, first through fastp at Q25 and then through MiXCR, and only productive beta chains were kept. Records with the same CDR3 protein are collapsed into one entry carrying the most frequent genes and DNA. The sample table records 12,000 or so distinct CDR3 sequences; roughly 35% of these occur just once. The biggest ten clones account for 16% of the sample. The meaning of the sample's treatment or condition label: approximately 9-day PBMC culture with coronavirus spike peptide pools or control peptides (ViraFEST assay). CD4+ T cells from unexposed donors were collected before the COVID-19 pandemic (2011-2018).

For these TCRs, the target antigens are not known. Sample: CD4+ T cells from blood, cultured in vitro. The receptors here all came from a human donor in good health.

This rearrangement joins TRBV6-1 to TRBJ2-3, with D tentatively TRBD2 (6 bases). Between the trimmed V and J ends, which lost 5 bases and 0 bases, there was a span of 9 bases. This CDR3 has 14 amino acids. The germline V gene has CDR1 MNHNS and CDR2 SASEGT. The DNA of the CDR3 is TGTGCCAGCAGTCCGCTAGCGAGCACAGATACGCAGTATTTT. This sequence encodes CASSPLASTDTQYF.

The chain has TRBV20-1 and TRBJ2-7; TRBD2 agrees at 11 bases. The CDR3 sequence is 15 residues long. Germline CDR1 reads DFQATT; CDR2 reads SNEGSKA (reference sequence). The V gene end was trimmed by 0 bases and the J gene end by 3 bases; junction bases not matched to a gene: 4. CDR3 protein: CSARDASGRNYEQYF. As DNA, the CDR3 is TGCAGTGCTAGAGACGCTAGCGGGAGGAACTACGAGCAGTACTTC.

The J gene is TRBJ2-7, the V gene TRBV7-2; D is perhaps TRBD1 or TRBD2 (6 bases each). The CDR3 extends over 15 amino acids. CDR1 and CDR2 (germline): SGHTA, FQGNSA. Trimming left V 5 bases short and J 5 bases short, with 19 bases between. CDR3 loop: CASSTRGGLAHEQYF. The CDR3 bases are TGTGCCAGCAGCACTAGAGGGGGGCTAGCCCACGAGCAGTACTTC. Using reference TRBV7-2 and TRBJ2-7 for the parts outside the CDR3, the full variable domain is GAGVSQSPSNKVTEKGKDVELRCDPISGHTALYWYRQSLGQGLEFLIYFQGNSAPDKSGLPSDRFSAERTGGSVSTLTIQRTQQEDSAVYLCASSTRGGLAHEQYFGPGTRLTVT.

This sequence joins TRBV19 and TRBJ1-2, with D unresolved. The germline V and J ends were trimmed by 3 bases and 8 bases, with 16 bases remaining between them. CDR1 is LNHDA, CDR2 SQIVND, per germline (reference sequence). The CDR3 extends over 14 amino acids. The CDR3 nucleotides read TGTGCCAGTAGTATGGGCGCAGGCCCCTTAGGCTACACCTTC. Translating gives CASSMGAGPLGYTF.

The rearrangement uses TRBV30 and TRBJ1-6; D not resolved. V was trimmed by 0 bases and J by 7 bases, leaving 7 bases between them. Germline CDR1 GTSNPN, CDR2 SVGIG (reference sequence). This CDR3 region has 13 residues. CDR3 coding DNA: TGTGCCTGGAGTGTAGCGGGGAATTCACCCCTCCACTTT. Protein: CAWSVAGNSPLHF. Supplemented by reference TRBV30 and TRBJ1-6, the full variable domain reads SQTIHQWPATLVQPVGSPLSLECTVEGTSNPNLYWYRQAAGRGLQLLFYSVGIGQISSEVPQNLSASRPQDRQFILSSKKLLLSDSGFYLCAWSVAGNSPLHFGNGTRLTVT.